This T cell receptor (beta chain) came from a study of blood T cell repertoires in COVID-19. Study background: The cDNA or gDNA used as material had been derived from T cells, B-cell-depleted T cells, or PBMCs.

CDR1 is SNHLY, CDR2 FYNNEI, per germline. The V gene end was trimmed by 6 bases and the J gene end by 0 bases; junction bases not matched to a gene: 5. This CDR3 spans 16 amino acids. The data were produced by immunoSEQ multiplex PCR, yet TCRdb's version contains in-frame clones alone and is incomplete. The sample lists 150,000 to 200,000 clones; roughly 77% were seen once. This clonotype was sampled from a human donor in a cohort sampled during active COVID-19. The rearrangement joins TRBV2 to TRBJ1-3; 10 bases line up with TRBD1. Sample: peripheral blood. The CDR3 bases are TGTGCCAGCAGATTGGGACAGGGGATCTCTGGAAACACCATATATTTT. This translates into CASRLGQGISGNTIYF.